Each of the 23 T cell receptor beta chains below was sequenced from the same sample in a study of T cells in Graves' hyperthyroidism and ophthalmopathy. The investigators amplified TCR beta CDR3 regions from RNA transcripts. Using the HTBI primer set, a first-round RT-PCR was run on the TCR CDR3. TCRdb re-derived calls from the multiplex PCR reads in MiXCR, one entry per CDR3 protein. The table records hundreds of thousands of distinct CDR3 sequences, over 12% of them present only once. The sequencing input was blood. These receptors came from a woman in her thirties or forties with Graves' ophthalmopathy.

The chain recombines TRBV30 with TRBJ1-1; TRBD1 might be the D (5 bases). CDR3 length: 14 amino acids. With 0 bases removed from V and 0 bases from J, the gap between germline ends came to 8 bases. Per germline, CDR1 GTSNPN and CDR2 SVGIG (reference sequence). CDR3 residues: CAWSVLQVNTEAFF. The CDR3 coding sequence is TGTGCCTGGAGTGTATTACAGGTGAACACTGAAGCTTTCTTT.

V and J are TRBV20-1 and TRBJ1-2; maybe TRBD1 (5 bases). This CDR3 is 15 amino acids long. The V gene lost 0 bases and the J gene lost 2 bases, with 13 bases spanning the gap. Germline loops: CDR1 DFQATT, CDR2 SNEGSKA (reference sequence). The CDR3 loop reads CSARDQGLANYGYTF. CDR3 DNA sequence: TGCAGTGCTAGAGATCAGGGACTTGCCAACTATGGCTACACCTTC.

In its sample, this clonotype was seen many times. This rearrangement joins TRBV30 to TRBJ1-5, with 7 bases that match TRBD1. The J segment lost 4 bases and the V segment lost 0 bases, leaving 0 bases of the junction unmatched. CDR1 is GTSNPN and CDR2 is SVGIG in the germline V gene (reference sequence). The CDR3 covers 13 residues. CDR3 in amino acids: CAWSVTGNQPQHF. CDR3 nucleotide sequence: TGTGCCTGGAGTGTGACAGGGAATCAGCCCCAGCATTTT.

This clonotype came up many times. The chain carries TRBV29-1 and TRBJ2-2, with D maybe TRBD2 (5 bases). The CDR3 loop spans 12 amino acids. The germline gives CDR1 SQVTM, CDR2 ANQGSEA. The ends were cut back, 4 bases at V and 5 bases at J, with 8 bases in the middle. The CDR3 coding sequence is TGCAGCGTTGCGGGGTGGACCGGGGAGCTGTTTTTT. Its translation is CSVAGWTGELFF.

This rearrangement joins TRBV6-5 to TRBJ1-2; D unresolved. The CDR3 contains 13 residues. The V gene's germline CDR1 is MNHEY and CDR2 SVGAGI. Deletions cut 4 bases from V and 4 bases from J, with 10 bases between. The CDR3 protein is CASSSGEIYGYTF. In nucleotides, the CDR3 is TGTGCCAGCAGTTCGGGCGAAATCTATGGCTACACCTTC.

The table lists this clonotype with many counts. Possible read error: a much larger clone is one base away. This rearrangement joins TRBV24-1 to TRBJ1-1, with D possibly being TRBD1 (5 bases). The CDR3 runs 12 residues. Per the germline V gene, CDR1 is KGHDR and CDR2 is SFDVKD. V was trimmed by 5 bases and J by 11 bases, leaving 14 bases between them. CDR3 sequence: CATSGWAGDAFF. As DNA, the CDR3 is TGTGCCACCAGTGGTTGGGCGGGGGACGCTTTCTTT.

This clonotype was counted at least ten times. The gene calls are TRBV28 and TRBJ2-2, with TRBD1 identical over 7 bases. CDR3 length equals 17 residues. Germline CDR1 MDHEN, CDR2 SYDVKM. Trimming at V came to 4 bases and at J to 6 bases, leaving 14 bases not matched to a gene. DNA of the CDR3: TGTGCCAGCAGTTACCGTACCCTTCCTGGACAGGCCGGGGAGCTGTTTTTT. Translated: CASSYRTLPGQAGELFF.

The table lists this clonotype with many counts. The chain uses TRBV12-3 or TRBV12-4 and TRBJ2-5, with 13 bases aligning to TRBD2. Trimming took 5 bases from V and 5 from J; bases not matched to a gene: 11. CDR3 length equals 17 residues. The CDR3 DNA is TGTGCCAGCAGTCCGATAGGACTAGCGGGAGATATGGAGACCCAGTACTTC. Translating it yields CASSPIGLAGDMETQYF.

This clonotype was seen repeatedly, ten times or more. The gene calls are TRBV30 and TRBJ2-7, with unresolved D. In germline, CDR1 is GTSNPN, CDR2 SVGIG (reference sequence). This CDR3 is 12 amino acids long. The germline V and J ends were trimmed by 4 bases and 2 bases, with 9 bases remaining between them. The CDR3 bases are TGTGCCTGGACTCGGACGGCCTACGAGCAGTACTTC. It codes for CAWTRTAYEQYF.

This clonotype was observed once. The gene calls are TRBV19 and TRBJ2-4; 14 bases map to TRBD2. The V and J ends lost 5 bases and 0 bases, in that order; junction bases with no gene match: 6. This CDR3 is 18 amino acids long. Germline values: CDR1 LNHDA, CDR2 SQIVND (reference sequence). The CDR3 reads CASSPWTSGRKAKNIQYF. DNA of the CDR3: TGTGCCAGTAGTCCTTGGACTAGCGGGAGGAAAGCCAAAAACATTCAGTACTTC.

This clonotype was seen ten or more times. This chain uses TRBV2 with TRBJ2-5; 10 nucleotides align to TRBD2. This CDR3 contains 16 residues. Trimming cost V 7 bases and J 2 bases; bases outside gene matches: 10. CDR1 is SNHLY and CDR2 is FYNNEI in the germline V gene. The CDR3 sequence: CASTPGLAGAQETQYF. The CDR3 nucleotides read TGTGCCAGCACCCCCGGGCTAGCGGGAGCTCAAGAGACCCAGTACTTC.

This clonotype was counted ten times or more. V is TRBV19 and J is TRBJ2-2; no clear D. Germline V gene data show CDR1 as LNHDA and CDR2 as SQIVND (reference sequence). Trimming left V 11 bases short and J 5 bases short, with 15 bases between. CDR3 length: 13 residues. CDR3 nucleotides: TGTGCCGGTACCGGTAGAGTTACCGGGGAGCTGTTTTTT. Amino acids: CAGTGRVTGELFF.

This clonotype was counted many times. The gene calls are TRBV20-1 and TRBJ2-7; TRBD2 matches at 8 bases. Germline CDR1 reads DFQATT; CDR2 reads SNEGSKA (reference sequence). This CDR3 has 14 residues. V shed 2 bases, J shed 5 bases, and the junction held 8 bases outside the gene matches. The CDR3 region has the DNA TGCAGTGCTAGACCCGGGACTAGAATCCACGAGCAGTACTTC. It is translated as CSARPGTRIHEQYF.

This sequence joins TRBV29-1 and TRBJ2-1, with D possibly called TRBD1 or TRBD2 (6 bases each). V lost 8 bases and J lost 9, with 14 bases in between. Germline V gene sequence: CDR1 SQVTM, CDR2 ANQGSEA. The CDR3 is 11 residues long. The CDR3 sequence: CSFRGAVEQFF. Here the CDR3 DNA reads TGCAGCTTTAGGGGGGCGGTTGAGCAGTTCTTC.

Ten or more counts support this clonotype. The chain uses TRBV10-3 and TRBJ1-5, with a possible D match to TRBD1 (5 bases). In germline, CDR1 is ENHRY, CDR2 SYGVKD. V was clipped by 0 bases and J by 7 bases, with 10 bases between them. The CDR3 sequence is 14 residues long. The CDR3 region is CAISESREGQPQHF. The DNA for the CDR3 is TGTGCCATCAGTGAGTCCAGGGAGGGACAGCCCCAGCATTTT.

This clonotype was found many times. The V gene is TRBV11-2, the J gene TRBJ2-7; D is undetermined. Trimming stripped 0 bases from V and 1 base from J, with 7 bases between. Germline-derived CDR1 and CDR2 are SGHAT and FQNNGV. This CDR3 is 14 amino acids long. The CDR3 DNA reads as TGTGCCAGCAGCTTAGATCCACCTTCCTACGAGCAGTACTTC. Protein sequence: CASSLDPPSYEQYF.

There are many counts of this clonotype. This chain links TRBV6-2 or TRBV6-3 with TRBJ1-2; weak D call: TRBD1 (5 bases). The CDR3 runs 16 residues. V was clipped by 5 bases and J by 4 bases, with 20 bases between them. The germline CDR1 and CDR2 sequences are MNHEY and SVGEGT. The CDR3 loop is CASSPTPGGQFYGYTF. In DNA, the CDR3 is TGTGCCAGCAGTCCCACACCGGGAGGACAATTCTATGGCTACACCTTC.

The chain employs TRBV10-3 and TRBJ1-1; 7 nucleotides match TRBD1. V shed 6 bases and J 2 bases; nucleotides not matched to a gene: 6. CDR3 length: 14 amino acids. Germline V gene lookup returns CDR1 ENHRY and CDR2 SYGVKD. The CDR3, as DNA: TGTGCCATCAGAAGGACAGGAGTTAACACTGAAGCTTTCTTT. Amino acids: CAIRRTGVNTEAFF.

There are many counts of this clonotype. CDR3 coding DNA: TGCGCCAGCAGCCAAGAAGAGTCATTTAGCGCCTACGAGCAGTACTTC. Protein sequence: CASSQEESFSAYEQYF. The rearrangement uses TRBV4-1 and TRBJ2-7, with D possibly TRBD2 on 5 matching bases. Germline-derived CDR1 and CDR2 are MGHRA and YSYEKL. CDR3 length equals 16 residues. Trimming cost V 0 bases and J 2 bases, with 14 bases left between them.

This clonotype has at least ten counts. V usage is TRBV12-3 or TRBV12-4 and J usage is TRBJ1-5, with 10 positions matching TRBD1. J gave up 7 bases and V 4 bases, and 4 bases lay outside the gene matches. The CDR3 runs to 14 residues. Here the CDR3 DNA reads TGTGCCAGCAGTTACCGGGACAGGGGACAGCCCCAGCATTTT. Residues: CASSYRDRGQPQHF.

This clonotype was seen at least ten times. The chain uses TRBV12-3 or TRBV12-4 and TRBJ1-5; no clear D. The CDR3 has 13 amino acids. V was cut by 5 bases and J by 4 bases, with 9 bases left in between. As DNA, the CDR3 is TGTGCCAGCAGTCCTTACAAAAATCAGCCCCAGCATTTT. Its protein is CASSPYKNQPQHF.

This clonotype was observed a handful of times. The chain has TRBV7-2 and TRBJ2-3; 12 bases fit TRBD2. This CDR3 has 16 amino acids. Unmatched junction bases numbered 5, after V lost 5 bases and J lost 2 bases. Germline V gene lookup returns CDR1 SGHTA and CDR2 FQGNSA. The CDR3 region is CASSPLAGGPTDTQYF. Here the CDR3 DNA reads TGTGCCAGCAGCCCACTAGCGGGAGGCCCCACAGATACGCAGTATTTT.

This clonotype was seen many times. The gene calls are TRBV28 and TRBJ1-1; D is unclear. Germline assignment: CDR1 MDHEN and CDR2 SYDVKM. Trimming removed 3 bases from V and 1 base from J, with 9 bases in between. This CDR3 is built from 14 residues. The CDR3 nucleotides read TGTGCCAGCAGTTTTATTAGTGGGAACACTGAAGCTTTCTTT. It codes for CASSFISGNTEAFF.